These 29 T cell receptor beta chains were all obtained from the same sample, sequenced in a study of tumor-infiltrating lymphocytes in primary liver carcinoma. The tissue used was unsorted bulk material of roughly 17-31 mg. RNA and DNA were co-extracted from it with the AllPrep DNA/RNA mini kit. The template, around 540 ng total RNA, yielded TCR beta cDNA made with a constant-region primer. Sequencing libraries for TCR beta derived from three nested multiplex PCR rounds that used slightly modified ARM-PCR. It was with TRBV1-TRBV30 forward primers and a C-beta reverse primer that the first two PCR rounds were run, at roughly 11 cycles each. TCRdb recomputed calls from the multiplex PCR reads with MiXCR, one row per CDR3 protein. The table lists 55,000 to 70,000 distinct CDR3 sequences, just over 70% of them singletons, with around 60% in the top ten. The sequencing sample was made of liver tumor tissue from sampling region 2. The subset was: tumor region T2, inferior pole. These receptor sequences come from a man aged 40-55 years with primary liver carcinoma and hepatitis B virus infection.

A note on this clonotype: A read error may produce the germline difference seen at one junction end. The chain links TRBV7-6 to TRBJ2-1; TRBD2 agrees at 8 bases. Germline CDR1 and CDR2: SGHVS and FNYEAQ. This CDR3 has 15 residues. The CDR3 DNA reads TGTGTCAGCAGCCTTAGCGGGACTGGTGATAATGAGCAGTTCTTC. Translation: CVSSLSGTGDNEQFF.

This clonotype was seen only a few times. A much larger clone lies one base from this, so it may be a read error. The genes are TRBV7-9 and TRBJ1-6, with TRBD1 as a possible D gene (6 bases). Germline V lookup: CDR1 SEHNR, CDR2 FQNEAQ (reference sequence). CDR3 length: 13 residues. CDR3 DNA: TGTGTCAGCAGCCCCACAGGGAATTCACCCCTCCACTTT. Translation gives CVSSPTGNSPLHF.

This rearrangement joins TRBV6-5 to TRBJ1-5; D gene unclear. The germline V gene encodes CDR1 MNHEY and CDR2 SVGAGI. The V and J ends lost 4 bases and 7 bases respectively, with 11 bases between them. The CDR3 covers 13 residues. The CDR3: CASSWGEDQPQHF. CDR3 bases: TGTGCCAGCAGTTGGGGAGAGGACCAGCCCCAGCATTTT.

Points on this clonotype: One end of the junction is discordant with germline, which a read error may explain. Written as DNA, the CDR3 is TGTGTCAGCAGCTTAACCTCTAGGGAGGAGCAGTACTTC. Its translation is CVSSLTSREEQYF. The rearrangement uses TRBV11-2 and TRBJ2-7; D might be TRBD2 (5 bases). The germline CDR1 and CDR2 sequences are SGHAT and FQNNGV. There are 13 residues in the CDR3.

This clonotype was seen only a few times. At one end, the junction sequence differs from germline, possibly due to a read error. The chain links TRBV30 to TRBJ2-1, with TRBD2 identical over 11 bases. CDR3 length equals 18 residues. CDR1 and CDR2 from the germline V gene are GTSNPN and SVGIG (reference sequence). CDR3 residues: CAWRGDTSGSLWSNEQSF. The CDR3 bases are TGTGCCTGGAGAGGGGATACTAGCGGGAGCTTATGGTCGAATGAGCAGTCCTTC. The full variable domain, rest sourced from reference TRBV30 and TRBJ2-1, is SQTIHQWPATLVQPVGSPLSLECTVEGTSNPNLYWYRQAAGRGLQLLFYSVGIGQISSEVPQNLSASRPQDRQFILSSKKLLLSDSGFYLCAWRGDTSGSLWSNEQSFGPGTRLTVL.

This clonotype was observed a single time. A junction boundary mismatches the germline segment, possibly from a read error. The chain is built from TRBV12-3 or TRBV12-4 and TRBJ2-4; possibly TRBD1 or TRBD2 for D (5 bases each). This CDR3 has 15 residues. This CDR3 reads CTSTYSGLGVNIQYF. CDR3 nucleotides: TGTACCAGCACTTATAGTGGGTTGGGGGTAAACATTCAGTACTTC.

About this clonotype: The junction differs from germline at one of its ends, possibly a read error. The rearrangement joins TRBV10-3 to TRBJ1-5; D call uncertain. The germline CDR1 and CDR2 sequences are ENHRY and SYGVKD. The CDR3 consists of 14 residues. CDR3 region: CAISEYECDHPQHF. The CDR3 DNA reads TGTGCCATCAGTGAATATGAGTGCGATCATCCCCAGCATTTT.

The V and J genes are TRBV28 and TRBJ2-4; perhaps D is TRBD1 or TRBD2 (5 bases each). Trimming took off 6 bases at V and 15 bases at J, with 18 bases between the two ends. CDR1 is MDHEN and CDR2 is SYDVKM in the germline V gene. CDR3 length equals 12 residues. This chain's CDR3 is CASRSLQEVGYF. CDR3 DNA: TGTGCCAGCAGGAGCTTACAGGAGGTGGGGTACTTC.

A remark on this clonotype: One end of the junction does not line up with germline, which may come from a read error. This rearrangement joins TRBV5-5 to TRBJ1-3; a possible D gene is TRBD1 (5 bases). The germline CDR1 and CDR2 sequences are SGHKS and YYEKEE (reference sequence). The CDR3 runs 17 residues. The CDR3 coding sequence is TGCGGCAGCAGCGCCGGGACGGATCTCTTTTCTGGAAACACCATATATTTT. It specifies CGSSAGTDLFSGNTIYF.

The J gene is TRBJ2-5, the V gene TRBV11-2; either TRBD1 or TRBD2 may fit D (5 bases each). The CDR3 consists of 13 residues. Per the germline V gene, CDR1 is SGHAT and CDR2 is FQNNGV. Trimming left V 9 bases short and J 5 bases short, with 16 bases between. In nucleotides, the CDR3 is TGTGCCAGTCAGAAGGGACCTGGCGAGACCCAGTACTTC. Amino acids: CASQKGPGETQYF. Based on the CDR3 plus reference TRBV11-2 and TRBJ2-5, the full variable domain is EAGVAQSPRYKIIEKRQSVAFWCNPISGHATLYWYQQILGQGPKLLIQFQNNGVVDDSQLPKDRFSAERLKGVDSTLKIQPAKLEDSAVYLCASQKGPGETQYFGPGTRLLVL.

As for this clonotype: A read error may produce the germline difference seen at one junction end. The genes are TRBV29-1 and TRBJ2-5; D call uncertain. The CDR3 extends over 13 amino acids. Looked up from germline, CDR1 is SQVTM and CDR2 is ANQGSEA. CDR3: CSGLTQEIETQCF. The CDR3 bases are TGCAGCGGACTCACCCAGGAGATAGAGACCCAGTGCTTC.

This chain joins TRBV5-5 and TRBJ1-1; 8 bases map to TRBD1. Looked up from germline, CDR1 is SGHKS and CDR2 is YYEKEE (reference sequence). V trimming: 4 bases; J trimming: 5 bases; junction bases outside the gene matches: 10. The CDR3 has 15 amino acids. In DNA form, the CDR3 reads TGTGCCAGCAGCCCTGGACAGGGTTTTTGGACTGAAGCTTTCTTT. Translation gives CASSPGQGFWTEAFF. The full variable domain, its missing parts supplied by reference TRBV5-5 and TRBJ1-1, is DAGVTQSPTHLIKTRGQQVTLRCSPISGHKSVSWYQQVLGQGPQFIFQYYEKEERGRGNFPDRFSARQFPNYSSELNVNALLLGDSALYLCASSPGQGFWTEAFFGQGTRLTVV.

A remark on this clonotype: One end of the junction varies from germline; a read error may be responsible. This chain connects TRBV6-5 to TRBJ2-3; TRBD2 agrees at 8 bases. Germline assignment: CDR1 MNHEY and CDR2 SVGAGI. This CDR3 contains 15 residues. Here the CDR3 reads CASNSSGSGTGTQYF. CDR3 in DNA: TGTGCCAGCAACTCTAGCGGGTCTGGCACAGGTACGCAGTATTTT.

The V call is TRBV6-6, the J call TRBJ2-7; 7 bases match TRBD2. The CDR3 is 15 amino acids. V trimming: 6 bases; J trimming: 6 bases; junction bases outside the gene matches: 14. Germline lookup yields CDR1 MNHNY and CDR2 SVGAGI (reference sequence). In DNA, the CDR3 is TGTGCCAGCAGATACCCAGGACTAGAGGGAGTCGAGCAGTACTTC. This gives the protein CASRYPGLEGVEQYF.

This clonotype was recorded once. The junction departs from the called germline gene at one end, perhaps through a read error. V gene TRBV11-2 combines with J gene TRBJ2-7; D is possibly TRBD1 (6 bases). The CDR3 is 15 residues long. Germline loops: CDR1 SGHAT, CDR2 FQNNGV. The CDR3 region has the DNA TGTGCCAGCAGCTACGGGATAGGGGGTCCCTACGAACAGTATTTC. Encoded protein: CASSYGIGGPYEQYF.

A note on this clonotype: The CDR3 does not close with the conserved phenylalanine or tryptophan, likely indicating a read error. No DNA is shown, since the ends of the CDR3 on it are uncertain; the CDR3 is the one TCRdb lists. The V call is TRBV12-3 or TRBV12-4, the J call TRBJ1-6; the listed D gene, TRBD1, was not tested against the DNA. The CDR3 sequence runs 14 residues, both termini included. CDR3 protein: CASSSTVGNSPLHY.

In regard to this clonotype: A much larger clone differs from this one at a single base, so this may be a read error. The V call is TRBV12-3 or TRBV12-4, the J call TRBJ2-7; unclear D gene. The CDR3 runs 11 residues. V dropped 5 bases and J dropped 7 bases, with 9 bases sitting between them. The CDR3 here is CASSQYLEQYF. The CDR3 DNA follows: TGTGCCAGCAGTCAGTATCTGGAGCAGTACTTC.

A note on this clonotype: In this CDR3 the conserved last residue, phenylalanine or tryptophan, is missing, so a read error is likely. The chain joins TRBV12-3 or TRBV12-4 to TRBJ2-4, with a possible D match to TRBD1 (5 bases). This CDR3 contains 18 residues. In nucleotides, the CDR3 is TGTGCCAGCAGTTCATGGGGTGGGGCGGACATAGCCATAAACATTCAGTACTTA. Its translation: CASSSWGGADIAINIQYL.

The chain employs TRBV30 and TRBJ1-2; D remains unclear. Trimming removed 8 bases at V and 4 bases at J, with 14 bases between. Germline CDR1 is GTSNPN and CDR2 is SVGIG (reference sequence). The CDR3 length is 12 residues. The CDR3 is CARSGQIYGYTF. CDR3 sequence (DNA): TGTGCCCGAAGTGGTCAGATCTATGGCTACACCTTC.

This chain links TRBV5-4 with TRBJ2-7, with 7 bases lining up with TRBD2. CDR1 is SGHNT, CDR2 YYREEE, per germline (reference sequence). The trim removed 3 bases at V and 10 bases at J, leaving 13 bases unmatched. This CDR3 contains 14 residues. The CDR3 spells CASSWDYRPYGQYF. The CDR3 nucleotides read TGTGCCAGCAGCTGGGACTACAGACCCTACGGACAGTACTTC. The complete variable domain, with remaining parts taken from reference TRBV5-4 and TRBJ2-7, reads ETGVTQSPTHLIKTRGQQVTLRCSSQSGHNTVSWYQQALGQGPQFIFQYYREEENGRGNFPPRFSGLQFPNYSSELNVNALELDDSALYLCASSWDYRPYGQYFGPGTRLTVT.

Points on this clonotype: Relative to the germline gene, one junction end is altered; a read error may explain this. The chain uses TRBV5-5 and TRBJ2-1, with 9 positions matching TRBD2. The CDR3 is 17 residues long. The germline CDR1 and CDR2 sequences are SGHKS and YYEKEE (reference sequence). The CDR3 reads CASSSGLAIVYYNEQFF. In DNA, the CDR3 is TGTGCCAGCAGTTCGGGACTAGCCATCGTTTACTACAATGAACAGTTCTTC.

The genes are TRBV19 and TRBJ1-2; D is possibly TRBD1 (6 bases). The V and J ends lost 7 bases and 4 bases respectively, with 19 bases between them. The CDR3 covers 15 residues. From germline, CDR1 is LNHDA and CDR2 SQIVND (reference sequence). CDR3 sequence (DNA): TGTGCCAGTACCCATCCAGGGGAACGAATCTATGGCTACACCTTC. Translated: CASTHPGERIYGYTF.

This clonotype has just a few counts. The J gene is TRBJ2-3, the V gene TRBV29-1; D is undetermined. The V end was cut by 3 bases, the J end by 3 bases, with 7 bases between. Germline-derived CDR1 and CDR2 are SQVTM and ANQGSEA. The CDR3 covers 12 residues. The CDR3 sequence is CSVDPMTDTQYF. CDR3 bases: TGCAGCGTTGACCCCATGACAGATACGCAGTATTTT.

Points on this clonotype: This could be a read error, since a much larger clone is one nucleotide away. The chain links TRBV11-3 to TRBJ2-1; 9 nucleotides align to TRBD2. V lost 5 bases, J lost 1 base, and 6 bases stayed unmatched. The CDR3 has 16 amino acids. The germline gives CDR1 SGHNT, CDR2 YENEEA. The CDR3 spells CASSLISGRSYNEQFF. The DNA of the CDR3 is TGTGCCAGCAGCCTGATTAGCGGGAGATCCTACAATGAGCAGTTCTTC.

The V gene is TRBV12-3 or TRBV12-4, the J gene TRBJ1-5; D is uncertain. The CDR3 has 14 amino acids. Trimming removed 8 bases from V and 5 bases from J, with 16 bases in between. As DNA, the CDR3 is TGTGCCAGCCGGAGAGATGTTGGGTATCAGCCCCAGCATTTT. This gives the protein CASRRDVGYQPQHF.

This clonotype came up many times. The junction does not match germline at one end; this may be a read error. The CDR3 here is CAGSYRSVRPGELFF. CDR3 sequence (DNA): TGTGCCGGCAGTTACAGGTCCGTCAGGCCCGGGGAGCTGTTTTTT. The chain is built from TRBV6-5 and TRBJ2-2, with D possibly being TRBD1 (5 bases). The CDR3 contains 15 residues. Germline assignment: CDR1 MNHEY and CDR2 SVGAGI.

This clonotype was found many times. The V call is TRBV6-5, the J call TRBJ1-2; D is unclear. This CDR3 is 16 amino acids long. Trimming shortened V by 4 bases and J by 2 bases, and 17 bases separated the two germline ends. The V gene's germline CDR1 is MNHEY and CDR2 SVGAGI. CDR3 protein: CASSSGVGVVNYGYTF. CDR3 in DNA: TGTGCCAGCAGTTCCGGGGTCGGGGTCGTCAACTATGGCTACACCTTC.

The chain uses TRBV30 and TRBJ2-7, with 7 positions matching TRBD2. CDR1 is GTSNPN and CDR2 is SVGIG in the germline V gene (reference sequence). This CDR3 is built from 14 residues. V lost 0 bases to trimming and J lost 10 bases; unmatched junction nucleotides: 12. CDR3 coding DNA: TGTGCCTGGAGTGTCGGCGGGAGCTCGGTCTACCAGTACTTC. It encodes CAWSVGGSSVYQYF.

Remarks on this clonotype: This is likely a read error, given that the CDR3 carries no conserved phenylalanine or tryptophan at its end. V is TRBV29-1 and J is TRBJ2-5; D is unclear. Germline CDR1 reads SQVTM; CDR2 reads ANQGSEA. The CDR3 extends over 12 amino acids. The CDR3 coding sequence is TGCGGCGTTGCGGCGAACCAAGAGACCCAGTACTCC. This sequence encodes CGVAANQETQYS.